The 3 T cell receptor beta chains below were found in one sample sequenced in a study of breast tumors, draining lymph nodes, adjacent tissues. Breast cancer patients provided tissue from their axillary draining lymph nodes. Using its own MiXCR run on the multiplex PCR reads, TCRdb lists one record per CDR3 protein. This table has about 230,000 distinct CDR3 sequences, less than 40% appearing once. The sample comprised axillary lymph node tissue. These receptors were taken from a female donor with breast cancer. Some clones in this sample may be carry-over from other donors' samples.

Comment on this clonotype: Sequence at one end of the junction differs from germline and may be a read error. The chain carries TRBV20-1 and TRBJ1-4; D remains unclear. The germline gives CDR1 DFQATT, CDR2 SNEGSKA (reference sequence). The length of the CDR3 is 16 residues. CDR3 nucleotide sequence: TGCGGTGCTGGAGATAAGGGTGGAGGCAAAAATGAAAAACTGTTTTTT. Translated: CGAGDKGGGKNEKLFF.

There are many counts of this clonotype. J is TRBJ2-6 and V is TRBV5-1, with D perhaps matching TRBD1 (5 bases). Trimming shortened V by 4 bases and J by 0 bases, and 8 bases separated the two germline ends. This CDR3 has 15 residues. Looked up from germline, CDR1 is SGHRS and CDR2 is YFSETQ. Written as DNA, the CDR3 is TGCGCCAGCAGCCAGCAGGGCTCTGGGGCCAACGTCCTGACTTTC. Translating it yields CASSQQGSGANVLTF.

This clonotype occurred many times. The gene calls are TRBV19 and TRBJ1-2; no reliable D call. V lost 2 bases to trimming and J lost 4 bases, with 11 bases between them. This CDR3 contains 14 residues. The germline V gene encodes CDR1 LNHDA and CDR2 SQIVND (reference sequence). CDR3 amino acids: CASSIRRQAYGYTF. CDR3 nucleotide sequence: TGTGCCAGTAGTATACGGAGGCAGGCCTATGGCTACACCTTC.